The rows below give T cell receptor beta chains drawn from one sample of a study of blood T cell repertoires in COVID-19. The table came from immunoSEQ multiplex PCR; TCRdb's copy has only in-frame clones and leaves some out. The sample has 45,000 to 55,000 clones; about three quarters are singletons. The sample was peripheral blood. These receptors were obtained from a human donor with active or convalescent COVID-19. The donor label of this sample is uncertain. CDR3s include the opening cysteine and the closing phenylalanine or tryptophan. Fields, in order: V gene, clone size, D gene, J gene, CDR3 protein, CDR3 DNA. The D gene is left open where the match is weak. The size field is filled for only some rows; it gives once, few, many or a size class.

>TRBV27|.|.|TRBJ2-1
CASSLQGISNEQFF
TGTGCCAGCAGTTTGCAGGGAATCAGTAATGAGCAGTTCTTC
>TRBV9|.|TRBD2|TRBJ2-2
CASSVAAGLASGELFF
TGTGCCAGCAGCGTGGCGGCGGGACTAGCTTCAGGGGAGCTGTTTTTT
>TRBV3-1/TRBV3-2|.|TRBD1|TRBJ2-1
CASSQWDSNNEQFF
TGTGCCAGCAGTCAGTGGGACAGCAACAATGAGCAGTTCTTC
>TRBV6-4|.|TRBD1|TRBJ2-1
CASSVRQGYNEQFF
TGTGCCAGCAGTGTCAGACAGGGCTACAATGAGCAGTTCTTC
>TRBV30|.|.|TRBJ1-1
CAWGPQGSNTEAFF
TGTGCCTGGGGACCTCAGGGTTCGAACACTGAAGCTTTCTTT
>TRBV30|.|TRBD1|TRBJ1-6
CAWSVYRGPLLSSYNSPLHF
TGTGCCTGGAGTGTCTACAGGGGGCCTTTATTAAGCTCCTATAATTCACCCCTCCACTTT
>TRBV7-2|.|TRBD2|TRBJ2-1
CASSGGASGSRDEQFF
TGTGCCAGCAGCGGGGGGGCTAGCGGGAGTAGAGATGAGCAGTTCTTC
>TRBV9|.|.|TRBJ1-2
CASSVGQAVYGYTF
TGTGCCAGCAGCGTAGGACAGGCCGTCTATGGCTACACCTTC
>TRBV14|many|.|TRBJ2-7
CASSQPGFGYEQYF
TGTGCCAGCAGCCAACCAGGGTTCGGTTACGAGCAGTACTTC
>TRBV20-1|.|.|TRBJ2-7
CSASEGGFAYEQYF
TGCAGTGCTAGTGAGGGAGGCTTCGCCTACGAGCAGTACTTC
>TRBV18|.|.|TRBJ2-1
CASSPNRVPYNEQFF
TGTGCCAGCTCACCAAACCGAGTACCCTACAATGAGCAGTTCTTC
>TRBV7-3|.|.|TRBJ1-4
CASSLEEAGTNEKLFF
TGTGCCAGCAGCTTAGAAGAGGCGGGAACTAATGAAAAACTGTTTTTT
>TRBV28|.|TRBD2|TRBJ2-2
CASSSRTSGRARPGELFF
TGTGCCAGCAGCTCCCGAACTAGCGGGAGGGCCAGGCCCGGGGAGCTGTTTTTT
>TRBV5-1|.|TRBD2|TRBJ2-5
CASSTGGLAGGDGETQYF
TGCGCCAGCAGCACCGGGGGACTAGCGGGAGGCGATGGAGAGACCCAGTACTTC
>TRBV28|.|TRBD1|TRBJ2-2
CASSTTGAHTGELFF
TGTGCCAGCAGTACAACAGGGGCCCACACCGGGGAGCTGTTTTTT
>TRBV6-5|.|TRBD2|TRBJ2-7
CARGERGSSYEQYF
TGTGCCAGAGGGGAGCGGGGGAGCTCCTACGAGCAGTACTTC
>TRBV20-1|.|TRBD2|TRBJ2-1
CRISSGHEQFF
TGCCGCATCAGTAGCGGGCATGAGCAGTTCTTC
>TRBV3-1/TRBV3-2|.|TRBD1|TRBJ1-5
CASSLGTGHQPQHF
TGTGCCAGCAGCCTCGGGACAGGGCATCAGCCCCAGCATTTT
>TRBV6-2/TRBV6-3|once|.|TRBJ1-5
CASSYLNRVRGRPNQPQHF
TGTGCCAGCAGTTACCTTAACAGGGTCCGCGGGAGGCCGAATCAGCCCCAGCATTTT
>TRBV3-1/TRBV3-2|.|.|TRBJ1-1
CASSQLVGVKTEAFF
TGTGCCAGCAGCCAGCTGGTAGGGGTGAAGACTGAAGCTTTCTTT
>TRBV24-1|.|.|TRBJ2-2
CATSDFSYLNTGELFF
TGTGCCACCAGTGATTTTTCCTACTTGAACACCGGGGAGCTGTTTTTT
>TRBV5-6|.|.|TRBJ1-2
CASSLGRGISGGYTF
TGTGCCAGCAGCCTAGGTCGGGGAATTTCGGGAGGCTACACCTTC
>TRBV18|few|.|TRBJ2-2
CASSPRTEGGELFF
TGTGCCAGCTCACCCAGGACAGAGGGCGGGGAGCTGTTTTTT
>TRBV24-1|.|TRBD1|TRBJ1-1
CATSDSGQGYEAFF
TGTGCCACCAGTGATTCGGGACAGGGCTATGAAGCTTTCTTT
>TRBV19|.|.|TRBJ2-7
CASRTGFSSYEQYF
TGTGCCAGTCGTACAGGATTCAGCTCCTACGAGCAGTACTTC
>TRBV7-2|.|TRBD2|TRBJ2-7
CASSSGTSGRHEQYF
TGTGCCAGCAGCTCTGGGACTAGCGGGAGGCACGAGCAGTACTTC
>TRBV28|.|.|TRBJ2-6
CASRSYASGANVLTF
TGTGCCAGCAGATCCTACGCGTCTGGGGCCAACGTCCTGACTTTC